This TCR beta chain originates from a study of cytomegalovirus exposure and HLA in healthy donors. CDR3 length equals 13 residues. V was clipped by 4 bases and J by 8 bases, with 14 bases between them. Germline CDR1 and CDR2: SEHNR and FQNEAQ (reference sequence). Concerning this clone itself: Antigen unknown.

Primers included in the PCR were 60 Vbeta and 13 Jbeta primers. The method was immunoSEQ multiplex PCR; TCRdb's version includes in-frame clones alone and lacks a portion of them. This sample has fewer than 200,000 clones; 80% occur once, and the top ten carry roughly 4.4%. Notes on the study in general: Several of the most significant clusters appeared, in a later analysis, to be linked to common viral pathogens. Most CMV-associated TCR beta chains were later found to appear HLA-restricted. CMV serostatus alone was available as immune exposure information. Prior analysis indicated that the majority of TCR beta V segments exhibited productivity approximately 90% or approximately 30% of the time.

V and J are TRBV7-9 and TRBJ1-1; possibly TRBD1 for D (5 bases). The sequencing sample was made of PBMCs. The sequence was collected from a young man in good health and CMV-seronegative. In DNA form, the CDR3 reads TGTGCCAGCAGCTCCGGGACTCCCAGGGAAGCTTTCTTT. Protein sequence: CASSSGTPREAFF.